This TCR beta chain was recovered during a study of T cell repertoires in cytomegalovirus infection. This CDR3 is built from 16 residues. Trimming stripped 2 bases from V and 3 bases from J, with 16 bases between. Findings and limits, study-wide: Summed public TCR beta family frequency identified CMV carriers bearing the relevant HLA. It was HLA-C-restricted CMV-specific TCR beta clonotypes that dominated the response ex vivo.

This clonotype was found a few times. Its antigen remains unknown. TCRdb re-derived calls from the reads in MiXCR, one entry per CDR3 protein. The data hold 300,000 or so distinct CDR3 sequences, with roughly 25% observed a single time. This TCR was sampled from a human donor in good health (CMV status not recorded). Some clones in this sample may be carry-over from other donors' samples. Sequencing used cultured PBMCs, obtained from culture after CMV antigen stimulation. This chain connects TRBV12-3 or TRBV12-4 to TRBJ2-5; D might be TRBD1 or TRBD2, each matching 5 bases. The CDR3 sequence is CASSLYGASTKETQYF. The CDR3 bases are TGTGCCAGCAGTTTATACGGGGCTAGCACTAAAGAGACCCAGTACTTC.